This TCR beta chain was sequenced during a study of blood T cell repertoires in COVID-19 (dated by TCRdb to 2020 to 2022). About the investigation overall: Collaborator samples came from the United States, Italy and Spain and covered acute and convalescent phases of COVID-19. Subjects who had been exposed to COVID-19, were actively infected with it, or had recovered from it provided the deeply sampled blood TCRbeta repertoires that made up the dataset. Sample metadata almost always included a de-identified subject ID, COVID-19 status, age in years and sex. HLA class I and class II types, where available, came from metadata supplied by the sample provider rather than from assay-based typing. The samples were drawn from two sources: the first 160 participants of the ongoing ImmuneRACE study, and 1,000 to 1,500 subjects contributed by 6 global collaborators. A freely available public database, intended as a resource for researchers studying the immune response to SARS-CoV-2, is where the repertoires were released. The material from the prospective study consisted of cDNA or gDNA derived from T cells, B-cell-depleted T cells, or PBMCs. The study at large found these results: The amount of clinical and demographic metadata varied by source and participant and was provided uncurated.

Looking up the germline V gene (reference sequence) yields CDR1 LGHDT and CDR2 YNNKEL. Taken from cysteine to phenylalanine, the CDR3 has 17 residues. The only DNA kept is the CDR3, 51 bases in frame from the first base. Germline trimming: 4 bases from V, 3 bases from J; junction bases outside gene matches: 13. TCRbeta CDR3 regions were amplified from genomic DNA by means of the immunoSEQ Assay, a bias-controlled multiplex PCR. Per the original workflow: The number of nucleated cells in each sample was estimated from the amplification of reference gene primers within the assay. To quantify the absolute abundance of each unique TCRbeta CDR3 rearrangement, sequence reads were collapsed and filtered. For each sample, productive Simpson clonality was calculated as the square root of Simpson's diversity index across productive rearrangements. This is the immuneACCESS table as TCRdb keeps it, with only in-frame sequences that have V and J called. A part of the clones is gone; compared with another copy, unresolved V genes explain less than half, and the rest is unexplained. That table furnishes V, J and clone size, whereas the DNA furnished D and trimming. The sample table records 150,000 to 200,000 clones; about 88% of these occur just once. The ten most abundant clones make up roughly 6% of the sample.

As concerns this clone: Its binding antigen is unknown. Base quality data are lacking; no much larger clone is found one base away.

Each collaborating institution followed its own protocols to collect whole blood in K2EDTA tubes. For TCRbeta analysis, collaborators shipped samples in one of three forms: frozen whole blood, isolated PBMCs, or DNA extracted from either of those sample types. Recombination linked TRBV3-1 (or the pseudogene TRBV3-2) to TRBJ1-2, and TRBD1 matches 8 of the central bases. The sequence was obtained from a man aged 35 to 55 with active or convalescent COVID-19. Sequencing was done on a sample of peripheral blood. The CDR3 here reads CASSPTSSGGADYGYTF. The nucleotide sequence is given as TGTGCCAGCAGCCCGACGTCATCAGGGGGCGCCGACTATGGCTACACCTTC.